These T cell receptor beta chains were read from a single sample in a study of blood T cell repertoires in COVID-19. Here immunoSEQ multiplex PCR was the method, and the copy in TCRdb shows in-frame clones only, minus some. Of about 95,000 clones in the sample, 84% are singletons; the top ten hold 24%. The sequenced material came from peripheral blood. The receptors originated from a human donor in a cohort sampled during active COVID-19. Both conserved end residues are part of each CDR3. Each record gives: clone size, J gene, V gene, D gene, CDR3 DNA, CDR3 protein. A D gene is named only where the DNA matches it firmly. Only part of the rows carry a size: once, few, many, or a class if the clone is expanded.

once TRBJ2-1 TRBV7-2 - TGTGCCAGCAGCTACACACCGGGGATAAATGAGCAGTTCTTC CASSYTPGINEQFF
- TRBJ1-5 TRBV4-1 - TGCGCCAGCAGCGTAGCTCCGGACAGCTCGGGACAGCCCCAGCATTTT CASSVAPDSSGQPQHF
- TRBJ1-3 TRBV6-6 - TGTGCCACCGAGGGTTTTGGAAACACCATATATTTT CATEGFGNTIYF
- TRBJ1-6 TRBV18 TRBD1 TGTGCCAGCTCACCATCAGACAGGGTGCTCCACTTT CASSPSDRVLHF
- TRBJ1-5 TRBV10-3 TRBD1 TGTGCCATCAGTGACCGACAGGGGGTCAATCAGCCCCAGCATTTT CAISDRQGVNQPQHF
- TRBJ2-4 TRBV18 - TGTGCCAGCTCACAAGGGGCGGAGGCCAAAAACATTCAGTACTTC CASSQGAEAKNIQYF
once TRBJ2-1 TRBV2 TRBD1 TGTGCCAGCAGTGATAGACAGGGGGCGCGCAATGAGCAGTTCTTC CASSDRQGARNEQFF
- TRBJ2-7 TRBV6-6 - TGTGCCAGCAGTTACTCGAATAGCTACGAGCAGTACTTC CASSYSNSYEQYF
- TRBJ2-1 TRBV7-9 - TGTGCCAGCAGCCTAGGTAGGGGCTTGCAGTTCTTC CASSLGRGLQFF
- TRBJ2-5 TRBV5-6 TRBD2 TGTGCCAGCAGCTTTGCGGGGGGGTCCCAAGAGACCCAGTACTTC CASSFAGGSQETQYF
- TRBJ2-3 TRBV5-1 - TGCGCCAGCACCGTAGCGAGTTACGGCACAGATACGCAGTATTTT CASTVASYGTDTQYF
- TRBJ2-5 TRBV19 TRBD2 TGTGCCAGTAGTCTCCCGGGACTAGCGGGGCAAGAGACCCAGTACTTC CASSLPGLAGQETQYF
- TRBJ2-1 TRBV7-3 - TGTGCCAGCAGCCAGGACATGAGCTCCTACAATGAGCAGTTCTTC CASSQDMSSYNEQFF
- TRBJ1-1 TRBV12-5 - TGTGCTAGTGGTCTGTACGGGACTGTGGGTGAAGCTTTCTTT CASGLYGTVGEAFF
- TRBJ1-2 TRBV19 - TGTGCCAGTAGTATAGGACAGTCGTATGGCTACACCTTC CASSIGQSYGYTF
few TRBJ1-1 TRBV6-2/TRBV6-3 TRBD1 TGTGCCAGCAGTTTCACAGGGGCCGGTGAAGCTTTCTTT CASSFTGAGEAFF
- TRBJ1-1 TRBV19 - TGTGCCAGTAGTCCGTTCGGGATCACTGAAGCTTTCTTT CASSPFGITEAFF
once TRBJ1-1 TRBV6-5 - TGTGCCAGCAGCTGGACAGAGAACACTGAAGCTTTCTTT CASSWTENTEAFF
- TRBJ2-2 TRBV19 TRBD2 TGTGCCAGTAGTTTGGGACTAGCTTCCGGGAGAAACACCGGGGAGCTGTTTTTT CASSLGLASGRNTGELFF
- TRBJ1-2 TRBV5-1 TRBD1 TGCGCCAGCAGCTCGCCGGGACAGGAAGGCGTTGGCTACACCTTC CASSSPGQEGVGYTF
few TRBJ1-5 TRBV7-6 TRBD1 TGTGCCAGCAGCTCACTTCCAGGGGGGACCGGACTCCCCAATAATCAGCCCCAGCATTTT CASSSLPGGTGLPNNQPQHF
once TRBJ1-5 TRBV6-5 - TGTGCCAGCAGTTACCCGGGGGATTATAGCAATCAGCCCCAGCATTTT CASSYPGDYSNQPQHF
once TRBJ2-3 TRBV11-3 - TGTGCCAGCAGCTTAACCCTGACAAGCGGATACACAGATACGCAGTATTTT CASSLTLTSGYTDTQYF
- TRBJ1-3 TRBV18 - TGTGCCAGCTCACCGCAACAGACGAGCTCTGGAAACACCATATATTTT CASSPQQTSSGNTIYF
once TRBJ1-2 TRBV12-3/TRBV12-4 - TGTGCCAGCAGTTTACCCACAGATGGCTACACCTTC CASSLPTDGYTF
few TRBJ2-7 TRBV20-1 - TGCAGTGCTAGTCTTGGTTCCAGAGGCTCCTACGAGCAGTACTTC CSASLGSRGSYEQYF
once TRBJ2-7 TRBV6-5 - TGTGCCAGCAGCCCACCGGGAGACCCGACCTACGAGCAGTACTTC CASSPPGDPTYEQYF
- TRBJ2-5 TRBV7-8 - TGTGCCAGCAGCAGAGGGGGAGGACGCGAGACCCAGTACTTC CASSRGGGRETQYF
- TRBJ1-4 TRBV18 - TGTGCCAGCTCACCACAGTCACGGAATGAAAAACTGTTTTTT CASSPQSRNEKLFF
- TRBJ1-5 TRBV28 TRBD1 TGTGCCAGCAGTTTTTTCTCGGGACAGGGGTCCGATGACAGCAATCAGCCCCAGCATTTT CASSFFSGQGSDDSNQPQHF
- TRBJ1-6 TRBV30 - TGTGCCCGAAACAGGGATAATAATTCACCCCTCCACTTT CARNRDNNSPLHF
- TRBJ1-4 TRBV7-8 TRBD1 TGTGCCAGCAGCCAACGACAGGGGACGGGAGAAAAACTGTTTTTT CASSQRQGTGEKLFF